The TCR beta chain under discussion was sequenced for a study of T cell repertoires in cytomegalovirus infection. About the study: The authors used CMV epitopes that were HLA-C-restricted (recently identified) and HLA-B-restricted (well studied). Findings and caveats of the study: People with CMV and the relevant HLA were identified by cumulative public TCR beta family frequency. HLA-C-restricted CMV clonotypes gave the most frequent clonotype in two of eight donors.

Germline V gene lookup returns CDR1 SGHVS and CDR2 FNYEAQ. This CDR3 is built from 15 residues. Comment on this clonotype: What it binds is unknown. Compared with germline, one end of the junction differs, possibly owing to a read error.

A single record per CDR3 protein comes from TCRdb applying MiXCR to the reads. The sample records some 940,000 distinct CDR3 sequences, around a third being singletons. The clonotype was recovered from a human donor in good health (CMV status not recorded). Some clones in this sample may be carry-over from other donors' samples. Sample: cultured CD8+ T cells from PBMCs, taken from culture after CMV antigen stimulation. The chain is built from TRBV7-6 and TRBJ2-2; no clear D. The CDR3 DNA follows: TGTGCCAGCACCTTAAGGTCCCTTAACACCGGGGAGCTGTTTTTT. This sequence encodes CASTLRSLNTGELFF.